The 31 T cell receptor beta chains reported below all come from one sample, sequenced in a study of vaccination and CD4 T cells after COVID-19. Antigens for these TCRs are unknown. Time point denoted: late sampling 161 to 241 days after vaccination in three convalescent patients. Documented treatment: approximately nine-day PBMC culture with coronavirus spike peptide pools or control peptides (ViraFEST assay). Cultured CD4+ T cell DNA was sequenced using the Oncomine TCR Beta short-read assay. One entry per CDR3 protein results from TCRdb running MiXCR on the PCR reads. The data contain 18,000 or so distinct CDR3 sequences, 51% of them singletons. The sequencing here drew on CD4+ T cells from blood, cultured in vitro, taken about 7 months after SARS-CoV-2 vaccination. Every receptor here comes from a human donor who had recovered from COVID-19.

V gene TRBV20-1 combines with J gene TRBJ1-2; 8 bases match TRBD1. The V gene's germline CDR1 is DFQATT and CDR2 SNEGSKA (reference sequence). Trimming took 6 bases from V and 8 from J; bases not matched to a gene: 5. This CDR3 is built from 11 residues. The CDR3 loop is CSADREGGYTF. As DNA, the CDR3 is TGCAGTGCGGACAGGGAGGGCGGCTACACCTTC.

This rearrangement joins TRBV9 to TRBJ1-2; D remains unclear. The CDR3 is 12 residues long. Germline CDR1 is SGDLS and CDR2 is YYNGEE. Trimming shortened V by 7 bases and J by 3 bases, and 10 bases separated the two germline ends. The CDR3 DNA reads TGTGCCAGCTCTAGCGGGGACTATGGCTACACCTTC. Translation gives CASSSGDYGYTF.

The V and J genes are TRBV7-2 and TRBJ2-1; D not resolved. The CDR3 loop spans 12 amino acids. Trimming shortened V by 4 bases and J by 5 bases, and 6 bases separated the two germline ends. Looked up from germline, CDR1 is SGHTA and CDR2 is FQGNSA. This CDR3 is CASSYYNNEQFF. CDR3 bases: TGTGCCAGCAGCTACTATAACAATGAGCAGTTCTTC.

The chain couples TRBV20-1 to TRBJ2-5; the match to TRBD2 covers 10 bases. Germline assignment: CDR1 DFQATT and CDR2 SNEGSKA (reference sequence). The CDR3 has 15 amino acids. V lost 5 bases, J lost 5 bases, and 11 bases stayed unmatched. Written as DNA, the CDR3 is TGCAGTGCTCATATAGCGGGGGGATTTGAGGAGACCCAGTACTTC. Protein product: CSAHIAGGFEETQYF.

This clonotype has a handful of counts. The V and J genes are TRBV21-1 and TRBJ1-2; the table's D call, TRBD1, was not checked against the DNA. TRBV21-1 is given as a pseudogene. The CDR3 spans 17 residues. CDR3 DNA: TGTGCCAGCAGCAAACCCAGGCCGGGACAGGGAAACTATGGCTACACCTTC. Protein: CASSKPRPGQGNYGYTF.

This clonotype has a handful of counts. Here the CDR3 reads CASSSIRGNTEAFF. The CDR3 DNA follows: TGTGCCAGCAGTTCAATCAGGGGGAACACTGAAGCTTTCTTT. The chain joins TRBV6-5 to TRBJ1-1; possible D gene TRBD1, 6 bases. The CDR3 runs 14 residues. Per germline, CDR1 MNHEY and CDR2 SVGAGI. V gave up 4 bases and J gave up 1 base, with 10 bases separating them.

The chain links TRBV2 to TRBJ1-1, with a tentative D call TRBD1 (5 bases). There are 12 residues in the CDR3. Germline values: CDR1 SNHLY, CDR2 FYNNEI. V gave up 3 bases and J gave up 8 bases, with 10 bases separating them. The CDR3 loop reads CASSDVGTEAFF. The CDR3 nucleotides read TGTGCCAGCAGTGATGTTGGGACCGAAGCTTTCTTT.

The rearrangement joins TRBV11-3 to TRBJ2-3; a possible D gene is TRBD2 (6 bases). The V end was cut by 3 bases, the J end by 7 bases, with 17 bases between. This CDR3 is 15 amino acids long. The germline V gene encodes CDR1 SGHNT and CDR2 YENEEA. The CDR3 region has the DNA TGTGCCAGCAGCTTGGGAGGCCCCACGGGAAATACGCAGTATTTT. Translating it yields CASSLGGPTGNTQYF. The full variable domain, rest sourced from reference TRBV11-3 and TRBJ2-3, is EAGVVQSPRYKIIEKKQPVAFWCNPISGHNTLYWYLQNLGQGPELLIRYENEEAVDDSQLPKDRFSAERLKGVDSTLKIQPAELGDSAVYLCASSLGGPTGNTQYFGPGTRLTVL.

This sequence joins TRBV27 and TRBJ1-6, with TRBD1 matching 9 bases. This CDR3 has 17 residues. Germline-derived CDR1 and CDR2 are MNHEY and SMNVEV (reference sequence). V lost 4 bases and J lost 7; bases outside the gene matches: 11. The DNA of the CDR3 is TGTGCCAGCAGTTACCGGGGACAGGGTTTGAGGAATTCACCCCTCCACTTT. This codes for CASSYRGQGLRNSPLHF.

The chain is built from TRBV7-9 and TRBJ2-7; D might be TRBD1 or TRBD2, each matching 5 bases. Germline V gives CDR1 SEHNR, CDR2 FQNEAQ (reference sequence). The CDR3 runs to 14 residues. With 5 bases removed from V and 2 bases from J, the gap between germline ends came to 13 bases. CDR3 residues: CASSPTGPPYEQYF. As DNA, the CDR3 is TGTGCCAGCAGCCCGACGGGACCCCCCTACGAGCAGTACTTC.

The rearrangement joins TRBV6-1 to TRBJ1-1, with a tentative D call TRBD1 (6 bases). This CDR3 region has 15 residues. Looked up from germline, CDR1 is MNHNS and CDR2 is SASEGT. V shed 5 bases and J shed 1 base, with 14 bases lying between them. The CDR3, as DNA: TGTGCCAGCAGTCAGCCCGCACAGGGGAACACTGAAGCTTTCTTT. Protein sequence: CASSQPAQGNTEAFF.

The V call is TRBV19, the J call TRBJ2-7, with TRBD1 matching 8 bases. The CDR3 is 15 amino acids. Germline-derived CDR1 and CDR2 are LNHDA and SQIVND (reference sequence). V was clipped by 5 bases and J by 1 base; unmatched bases: 7. As DNA, the CDR3 is TGTGCCAGTAGTGCCCCAGGACAGGGTTCCTACGAGCAGTACTTC. Residues: CASSAPGQGSYEQYF.

The J gene is TRBJ2-4, the V gene TRBV4-1, with a tentative D call TRBD1 (5 bases). Germline V CDR1 and CDR2: MGHRA, YSYEKL. V was clipped by 0 bases and J by 7 bases, with 10 bases between them. There are 14 residues in the CDR3. As DNA, the CDR3 is TGCGCCAGCAGCCAAGATCCCGCAGGGAACATTCAGTACTTC. This codes for CASSQDPAGNIQYF.

Only a few counts were recorded for this clonotype. The rearrangement links TRBV20-1 to TRBJ2-5, with D maybe TRBD1 (5 bases). Germline V gene data show CDR1 as DFQATT and CDR2 as SNEGSKA (reference sequence). Trimming removed 0 bases at V and 3 bases at J, with 14 bases between. This CDR3 has 15 amino acids. In DNA form, the CDR3 reads TGCAGTGCTAGAGACTGGAACAGGCCGGAAGAGACCCAGTACTTC. This encodes CSARDWNRPEETQYF.

V and J are TRBV10-3 and TRBJ1-2; maybe TRBD1 (6 bases). Trimming removed 6 bases at V and 0 bases at J, with 8 bases between. The CDR3 loop spans 13 amino acids. Germline CDR1 and CDR2: ENHRY and SYGVKD. CDR3 DNA: TGTGCCATCAGGGAGGGGGCTAACTATGGCTACACCTTC. Encoded protein: CAIREGANYGYTF.

The rearrangement uses TRBV20-1 and TRBJ1-2; TRBD1 is a possible D gene (6 bases). Between the trimmed V and J ends, which lost 4 bases and 3 bases, there was a span of 12 bases. This CDR3 region has 13 residues. The germline gives CDR1 DFQATT, CDR2 SNEGSKA (reference sequence). The CDR3 DNA is TGCAGTGCTACTCCAGGGGCTGACTATGGCTACACCTTC. Amino acids: CSATPGADYGYTF.

The rearrangement joins TRBV5-6 to TRBJ2-6, with 7 positions matching TRBD1. CDR3 length equals 18 residues. CDR1 and CDR2 (germline): SGHDT, YYEEEE. V lost 4 bases to trimming and J lost 0 bases; unmatched junction nucleotides: 10. Here the CDR3 reads CASSTGVFVPSGANVLTF. DNA of the CDR3: TGTGCCAGCAGCACAGGGGTTTTCGTCCCCTCTGGGGCCAACGTCCTGACTTTC.

V is TRBV7-3 and J is TRBJ2-5; 7 bases fit TRBD1. V dropped 3 bases and J dropped 4; count of bases not matched to a gene: 8. This CDR3 is 15 amino acids long. Germline V gene lookup returns CDR1 SGHTA and CDR2 FQGTGA. The chain's CDR3 is CASSLFRGRSETQYF. DNA for the CDR3: TGTGCCAGCAGCTTGTTTAGGGGGCGGTCAGAGACCCAGTACTTC.

The rearrangement joins TRBV6-1 to TRBJ2-3; 9 bases are a match to TRBD2. CDR3 length equals 15 residues. The V and J ends lost 5 bases and 5 bases, in that order; junction bases with no gene match: 8. Germline lookup yields CDR1 MNHNS and CDR2 SASEGT. The DNA of the CDR3 is TGTGCCAGCAGTCTTAGCGGGGGAAGCGGAGATACGCAGTATTTT. Translation: CASSLSGGSGDTQYF.

The CDR3 region is CASSPAPGSGSYNEQFF. In nucleotides, the CDR3 is TGTGCCAGCAGCCCTGCTCCAGGCAGCGGTTCCTACAATGAGCAGTTCTTC. The rearrangement uses TRBV7-9 and TRBJ2-1; D might be TRBD2 (5 bases). Trimming removed 5 bases at V and 1 base at J, with 18 bases between. This CDR3 region has 17 residues. The germline gives CDR1 SEHNR, CDR2 FQNEAQ (reference sequence).

This clonotype came up a few times. The chain carries TRBV7-2 and TRBJ2-3; perhaps TRBD1 as D (5 bases). The CDR3 contains 15 residues. The germline V gene has CDR1 SGHTA and CDR2 FQGNSA. V was shortened by 5 bases and J by 4 bases, with 16 bases between the two germline ends. This CDR3 reads CASSPMGRRPDTQYF. As DNA, the CDR3 is TGTGCCAGCAGCCCAATGGGGCGTAGGCCAGATACGCAGTATTTT.

In its sample, this clonotype was seen a few times. The gene calls are TRBV6-5 and TRBJ2-7; D gene uncertain. There are 15 residues in the CDR3. Per the germline V gene, CDR1 is MNHEY and CDR2 is SVGAGI. V was cut by 0 bases and J by 2 bases, with 11 bases left in between. In DNA, the CDR3 is TGTGCCAGCAGTTACTCCCGGGTTTTCACCTACGAGCAGTACTTC. Encoded protein: CASSYSRVFTYEQYF.

V is TRBV15 and J is TRBJ1-2, with 8 nucleotides matching TRBD1. V dropped 0 bases and J dropped 8; count of bases not matched to a gene: 11. Germline CDR1 is LNHNV and CDR2 is YYDKDF (reference sequence). This CDR3 spans 16 amino acids. The CDR3 DNA follows: TGTGCCACCAGCAGAGATCGAACTCGGACAGGGTTAGGCTACACCTTC. This gives the protein CATSRDRTRTGLGYTF.

This sequence joins TRBV7-6 and TRBJ1-1; D not resolved. The CDR3 spans 13 residues. Germline V gene data show CDR1 as SGHVS and CDR2 as FNYEAQ. Trimming took 1 base from V and 1 from J, leaving 4 bases between them. The CDR3 sequence: CASSLDKNTEAFF. DNA of the CDR3: TGTGCCAGCAGCTTAGATAAGAACACTGAAGCTTTCTTT.

This clonotype was seen a few times. The V and J genes are TRBV7-9 and TRBJ1-2; D ambiguous. The V end lost 5 bases, the J end lost 4 bases, and 17 bases lay between the germline ends. The CDR3 totals 15 residues. Germline assignment: CDR1 SEHNR and CDR2 FQNEAQ (reference sequence). CDR3 DNA sequence: TGTGCCAGCAGCCGCGCCATGGCTCACCGCTATGGCTACACCTTC. It translates to CASSRAMAHRYGYTF.

This CDR3 is CASNLATFSYEQYF. The CDR3 nucleotides are TGTGCCAGCAACCTAGCCACATTTTCCTACGAGCAGTACTTC. V and J are TRBV7-2 and TRBJ2-7; TRBD2 might be the D (5 bases). Per the germline V gene, CDR1 is SGHTA and CDR2 is FQGNSA. V lost 7 bases, J lost 1 base, and 14 bases lay in between. The CDR3 is made up of 14 amino acids.

This clonotype was found a few times. The chain uses TRBV19 and TRBJ2-3; D uncertain. In germline, CDR1 is LNHDA, CDR2 SQIVND (reference sequence). The CDR3 has 13 amino acids. V was cut by 5 bases and J by 0 bases, with 6 bases left in between. CDR3 region: CASSLTSTDTQYF. CDR3 coding DNA: TGTGCCAGTAGTCTAACAAGCACAGATACGCAGTATTTT.

In this sample, this clonotype turned up once. V usage is TRBV7-3 and J usage is TRBJ2-1; D may be TRBD2 (5 bases). The V end lost 2 bases, the J end lost 1 base, and 12 bases lay between the germline ends. The V gene's germline CDR1 is SGHTA and CDR2 FQGTGA. This CDR3 is 16 amino acids long. In DNA, the CDR3 is TGTGCCAGCAGCTTAGTACGGACTCGTTCCTACAATGAGCAGTTCTTC. This sequence encodes CASSLVRTRSYNEQFF.

The rearrangement links TRBV20-1 to TRBJ2-5; TRBD2 aligns across 8 bases. Looked up from germline, CDR1 is DFQATT and CDR2 is SNEGSKA (reference sequence). V gave up 6 bases and J gave up 5 bases; unmatched junction bases: 17. This CDR3 contains 16 residues. The CDR3 nucleotides read TGCAGTGCCACAGCTTTATCGGGGGGGTACGGGGAGACCCAGTACTTC. This encodes CSATALSGGYGETQYF.

This chain connects TRBV20-1 to TRBJ1-2; D unclear. Germline CDR1 is DFQATT and CDR2 is SNEGSKA (reference sequence). V was shortened by 7 bases and J by 4 bases, with 10 bases between the two germline ends. This CDR3 has 11 amino acids. The CDR3 is CSVPEIYGYTF. In nucleotides, the CDR3 is TGCAGTGTGCCTGAAATCTATGGCTACACCTTC.

V usage is TRBV2 and J usage is TRBJ1-2; a weak D match, TRBD1 (5 bases). This CDR3 contains 13 residues. The germline CDR1 and CDR2 sequences are SNHLY and FYNNEI. The V and J ends lost 8 bases and 6 bases respectively, with 16 bases between them. CDR3 protein: CASGGARMDGYTF. As DNA, the CDR3 is TGTGCCAGCGGGGGAGCTCGGATGGATGGCTACACCTTC.